The clone carrying this T cell receptor beta chain has at least ten counts. Hyperthyroidism patients were newly diagnosed, had disease duration under 2 months, and were aged 18 to 65 years. Each diagnosis drew on symptoms, thyroxine, TRAb, thyroid ultrasound and orbital computed tomography findings. Out of more than 8 ml of fresh peripheral blood came the PBMCs. These data are taken from a study of T cells in Graves' hyperthyroidism and ophthalmopathy. Per germline, CDR1 SNHLY and CDR2 FYNNEI. The V end lost 8 bases, the J end lost 4 bases, and 23 bases lay between the germline ends. The CDR3 totals 16 residues. RNA transcripts were the template for amplifying TCR beta CDR3 regions. RT-PCR in the first round (using the HTBI primer set) targeted the TCR CDR3. TCRdb re-called the multiplex PCR reads through MiXCR, storing one row per CDR3 protein. Among approximately 590,000 distinct CDR3 sequences listed, approximately 15% were seen once.

This sequence joins TRBV2 and TRBJ1-1; D gene ambiguous. Input material: blood. The clonotype originates from a woman in her thirties with Graves' hyperthyroidism. As DNA, the CDR3 is TGTGCCAGCGATGAGGAACTTCACCCGGTGCGCACTGAAGCTTTCTTT. This sequence encodes CASDEELHPVRTEAFF.